This T cell receptor (beta chain) came from a study of brain metastases from non-small cell lung cancer. Trimming pared 2 bases from V and 7 bases from J, leaving 15 bases between. The CDR3 length is 15 residues. Germline CDR1 is MNHEY and CDR2 is SVGEGT. Some clones are missing from TCRdb's copy, which holds only in-frame ones; the method was immunoSEQ multiplex PCR. The repertoire has fewer than 700 clones, about 89% of them found once; the top ten carry roughly 8.7%. The sequenced sample was tumor-adjacent normal tissue. The sequence derives from a donor aged 40 or older with non-small cell lung cancer. The rearrangement uses TRBV6-2 or TRBV6-3 and TRBJ2-1; D tentatively reads TRBD1 or TRBD2 (5 bases each). The CDR3 loop is CASSYVIVGENEQFF. The CDR3 DNA reads TGTGCCAGCAGTTACGTGATAGTGGGGGAGAATGAGCAGTTCTTC.